The next 3 T cell receptor beta chains were all read from a single sample in a study of shared clonotypes between healthy human individuals. This table comes from immunoSEQ multiplex PCR, and its TCRdb copy is limited to in-frame clones, with some not included. The sample holds around 500,000 clones, around 80% seen once. The sequencing sample was made of PBMCs. The receptors here all came from a woman in her thirties or forties in good health. Some clones in this sample may be carry-over from other donors' samples.

The gene calls are TRBV29-1 and TRBJ2-5; 8 bases match TRBD1. The CDR3 runs to 14 residues. V dropped 4 bases and J dropped 0; count of bases not matched to a gene: 4. The germline V gene encodes CDR1 SQVTM and CDR2 ANQGSEA. CDR3 region: CSVARQGNQETQYF. The CDR3 bases are TGCAGCGTTGCCCGACAGGGGAACCAAGAGACCCAGTACTTC.

The CDR3 DNA reads as TGCAGCGTTGAAAAGTCCTGGGATACCGAGCAGTACTTC. It translates to CSVEKSWDTEQYF. The chain recombines TRBV29-1 with TRBJ2-5, with no clear D. The assigned J gene may be wrong: the sequence end matches TRBJ2-7 better. The CDR3 contains 13 residues. The germline V gene has CDR1 SQVTM and CDR2 ANQGSEA.

This clone turned up a few times. This chain links TRBV5-1 with TRBJ1-2, with 8 bases identical to TRBD1. With 2 bases clipped from V and 6 bases from J, the junction kept 3 bases outside the gene matches. CDR3 length: 13 amino acids. Germline V gene lookup returns CDR1 SGHRS and CDR2 YFSETQ. The CDR3 nucleotides read TGCGCCAGCAGCTTACCGACAGGGGATGGCTACACCTTC. It is translated as CASSLPTGDGYTF.